This TCR beta chain emerged from a study of T cells in Graves' hyperthyroidism and ophthalmopathy. Study summary: The initial diagnosis was the point when peripheral blood was collected, ahead of any treatment.

The table lists this clonotype with a few counts. Regions amplified from RNA transcripts were the TCR beta CDR3 regions. HTBI primers were the set used in a first-round RT-PCR of the TCR CDR3. A single record per CDR3 protein comes from TCRdb applying MiXCR to the multiplex PCR reads. The sample carries approximately 370,000 distinct CDR3 sequences, about a sixth recorded once. Thyroid ultrasound, orbital computed tomography, clinical symptoms, and serum thyroxine and TRAb underpinned diagnoses. The receptor was isolated from a woman in her 30s with Graves' hyperthyroidism that later progressed to Graves' ophthalmopathy. Sequencing was performed on blood.

The CDR3 coding sequence is TGTGTCACCATCGGGGGGACCGGGGAGCTGTTTTTT. Translating it yields CVTIGGTGELFF. The rearrangement uses TRBV2 and TRBJ2-2, with 7 bases aligning to TRBD2. The CDR3 consists of 12 residues. The V gene's germline CDR1 is SNHLY and CDR2 FYNNEI.